This TCR beta chain was retrieved from a study of blood T cell repertoires in COVID-19 (dated by TCRdb to the early 2020s). Concerning the study at large: Collaborator samples came from the United States, Italy and Spain and covered acute and convalescent phases of COVID-19. The repertoires were released in a freely available public database intended as a resource for research on the immune response to SARS-CoV-2. The samples were drawn from two sources: the first 160 participants of the ongoing ImmuneRACE study, and 1,000 to 1,500 subjects contributed by 6 global collaborators. The sample metadata nearly always contained a de-identified subject ID, COVID-19 status, age in years and sex. Where HLA class I and class II types were available, the types were taken from metadata supplied by the sample provider, not from assay-based typing. The material from the prospective study consisted of cDNA or gDNA derived from T cells, B-cell-depleted T cells, or PBMCs. The dataset comprised deeply sampled blood TCRbeta repertoires from subjects exposed to, actively infected with, or recovered from COVID-19. Study-level results and caveats: Clinical and demographic metadata were provided uncurated, with the amount varying by source and participant.

As regards this clone: No antigen is known for it. One base away there is no much larger clone; base qualities are not given.

The collaborating institutions used their own protocols to collect whole blood in K2EDTA tubes. For TCRbeta analysis, collaborator samples were shipped as frozen whole blood, as isolated PBMCs, or as DNA extracted from either sample type. The immunoSEQ Assay, a bias-controlled multiplex PCR, was used to amplify TCRbeta CDR3 regions from genomic DNA. The paper's processing steps were these. Nucleated cell counts per sample were estimated from amplification of reference gene primers within the assay. To quantify the absolute abundance of each unique TCRbeta CDR3 rearrangement, sequence reads were collapsed and filtered. For each sample, productive Simpson clonality was calculated as the square root of Simpson's diversity index across productive rearrangements. Sourced from immuneACCESS, this table was stored by TCRdb with only in-frame sequences that have V and J called. A share of the clones is absent; for the studies checked, an unresolved V gene accounts for under half, and the remainder has no known explanation. The V and J calls and clone size were taken over from that table, and D and trimming were inferred from the DNA. Within this sample are about 300,000 clones, with 86% of them counted one time only. Under 2% of the sample is held by the ten biggest clonotypes.

V is shortened by 0 bases, J by 7 bases, and the region joining them spans 19 bases. From a lookup of the germline V gene, CDR1 and CDR2 are SGHRS and YFSETQ. The CDR3, from cysteine to phenylalanine, totals 16 residues. The kept DNA is CDR3 alone, 48 bases in frame from the first base. The specimen was peripheral blood. This sequence was found in a woman aged 45-65 years with acute or convalescent COVID-19. The sequence is built from TRBV5-1 and TRBJ1-1; TRBD1 might be the D gene, on 6 matching bases. The CDR3 region has the sequence CASSLDGQGLGDEAFF. The nucleotides are TGCGCCAGCAGCTTGGATGGTCAGGGGTTGGGGGATGAAGCTTTCTTT.